This TCR beta chain was obtained from a study of blood T cell repertoires in COVID-19. Across the whole study: COVID-19 samples from acute and convalescent phases originated in the United States, Italy and Spain.

J lost 8 bases, V lost 5 bases, and 8 bases had no gene match. The CDR3 extends over 15 amino acids. The germline V gene has CDR1 SGHRS and CDR2 YFSETQ. Per the study methods: Using reference gene primer amplification, nucleated cell counts were estimated. The repertoire was sequenced with immunoSEQ multiplex PCR; TCRdb's copy has only in-frame clones and lacks some. V and J calls and clone size follow that table, whereas D and trimming were derived from the DNA. The repertoire holds over 80,000 clones, with 80% as singletons. The sequencing input was peripheral blood. This sequence originates from a woman in her 70s with acute or convalescent COVID-19. This sequence joins TRBV5-1 and TRBJ2-1; TRBD2 aligns across 12 bases. CDR3 in amino acids: CASRLAGGRTDEQFF. CDR3 DNA sequence: TGCGCCAGCAGGCTAGCGGGAGGGCGGACGGATGAGCAGTTCTTC.